The 9 T cell receptor beta chains below come from one sample, sequenced in a study of T cells after yellow fever vaccination. TCRdb recomputed calls from the 5' RACE reads with MiXCR, one row per CDR3 protein. The table shows a few hundred thousand distinct CDR3 sequences, with less than 20% occurring only once. Sequences were derived from PBMCs, sampled roughly 5 days after the first yellow fever vaccination. The receptor set was obtained from a young man who received the YFV17D yellow fever vaccine.

This clonotype was observed a few times. The V and J genes are TRBV29-1 and TRBJ1-6; D remains ambiguous. The germline gives CDR1 SQVTM, CDR2 ANQGSEA. V was shortened by 4 bases and J by 5 bases, with 12 bases between the two germline ends. The CDR3 consists of 14 residues. The CDR3 bases are TGCAGCGTTGCGGAAGGCATGGATAATTCACCCCTCCACTTT. Encoded protein: CSVAEGMDNSPLHF.

The CDR3, as DNA: TGTGCCAGCAGTCGGGACACCAACTCTGGGGCCAACGTCCTGACTTTC. It specifies CASSRDTNSGANVLTF. V and J are TRBV12-3 or TRBV12-4 and TRBJ2-6; TRBD1 is a possible D gene (6 bases). The CDR3 consists of 16 residues. V was trimmed by 5 bases and J by 0 bases, leaving 11 bases between them.

There are a few counts of this clonotype. The J gene is TRBJ2-1, the V gene TRBV15; no clear D. The V end was cut by 2 bases, the J end by 7 bases, with 9 bases between. Germline loops: CDR1 LNHNV, CDR2 YYDKDF (reference sequence). The CDR3 loop spans 13 amino acids. The CDR3 is CATSRPPGNEQFF. The CDR3 nucleotides are TGTGCCACCAGCAGACCTCCCGGAAATGAGCAGTTCTTC.

This clonotype was detected a few times. One end of the junction varies from germline; a read error may be responsible. The V call is TRBV7-7, the J call TRBJ2-1; D tentatively reads TRBD1 or TRBD2 (6 bases each). Germline V gene lookup returns CDR1 SSHAT and CDR2 FNYEAQ (reference sequence). This CDR3 is built from 15 residues. For the CDR3, the DNA is TGTGCTAGCAGGGTTAGGGGGACTCCCTACAATGAGCAGTTCTTC. Its protein is CASRVRGTPYNEQFF.

This chain joins TRBV10-3 and TRBJ2-1, with D possibly TRBD2 on 5 matching bases. Germline V gene sequence: CDR1 ENHRY, CDR2 SYGVKD. The germline V and J ends were trimmed by 4 bases and 6 bases, with 16 bases remaining between them. The CDR3 is made up of 15 amino acids. In DNA form, the CDR3 reads TGTGCCATCAGTGGAGTAACGGGATCTAGCAATGAGCAGTTCTTC. Its protein is CAISGVTGSSNEQFF.

This clonotype was seen a handful of times. The chain links TRBV20-1 to TRBJ1-1; no firm D call. Trimming took 3 bases from V and 5 from J, leaving 13 bases between them. Germline CDR1 and CDR2: DFQATT and SNEGSKA (reference sequence). The length of the CDR3 is 13 residues. CDR3 DNA: TGCAGTGCTAGTAAAAGCGTTTGGACTGAAGCTTTCTTT. This sequence encodes CSASKSVWTEAFF.

The table lists this clonotype with a few counts. The J gene is TRBJ2-5, the V gene TRBV3-1, with D possibly being TRBD1 (5 bases). CDR3 length: 15 residues. From germline, CDR1 is LGHDT and CDR2 YNNKEL (reference sequence). Deletions cut 6 bases from V and 2 bases from J, with 16 bases between. As DNA, the CDR3 is TGTGCCAGCAGGGACATTGGGGTCTTACAAGAGACCCAGTACTTC. Translation gives CASRDIGVLQETQYF.

This clonotype was detected once. CDR3 loop: CASTRPGRLYGYTF. The DNA for the CDR3 is TGTGCCAGCACACGCCCGGGACGCCTTTATGGCTACACCTTC. J is TRBJ1-2 and V is TRBV7-2; maybe TRBD1 (5 bases). Trimming removed 7 bases from V and 5 bases from J, with 17 bases in between. Germline CDR1 and CDR2: SGHTA and FQGNSA. This CDR3 has 14 amino acids.

This clonotype was detected only a few times. The chain combines TRBV10-3 with TRBJ2-7, with D perhaps matching TRBD1 (5 bases). Germline V lookup: CDR1 ENHRY, CDR2 SYGVKD. V was shortened by 11 bases and J by 2 bases, with 16 bases between the two germline ends. The CDR3 runs 13 residues. CDR3 sequence: CAANGDRAYEQYF. CDR3 bases: TGTGCCGCTAACGGTGACAGAGCCTACGAGCAGTACTTC.